This T cell receptor (beta chain) originates from a study of blood T cell repertoires in COVID-19 (TCRdb year 2020). In the study overall: Samples covering the acute and convalescent phases of COVID-19 were provided by collaborators in the United States, Italy and Spain. The prospective study material was composed of cDNA or gDNA derived from T cells, B-cell-depleted T cells, or PBMCs. Subjects who had been exposed to COVID-19, were actively infected with it, or had recovered from it provided the deeply sampled blood TCRbeta repertoires that made up the dataset. The repertoires were released in a freely available public database intended as a resource for research on the immune response to SARS-CoV-2. Samples came from the ongoing ImmuneRACE study (first 160 participants) plus 1,254 subjects from 6 global collaborators. A de-identified subject ID, COVID-19 status, age in years and sex were almost always included in the sample metadata. Where HLA class I and class II types were available, the types were taken from metadata supplied by the sample provider, not from assay-based typing. The full study reports these points: Clinical and demographic metadata were provided uncurated, with the amount varying by source and participant.

The CDR1 and CDR2 encoded by the germline V gene (reference sequence) are DFQATT and SNEGSKA. V loses 3 bases, J loses 4 bases, and the germline ends lie 3 bases apart. The CDR3, cysteine through phenylalanine, is 11 amino acids long. Solely the CDR3 DNA is kept, with 33 bases framed from the first base. A note on this clone: Its binding antigen is unknown. No much larger clone exists at a distance of one base, and base qualities are not known.

One collaborating source in Seattle enrolled patients while the patients were actively infected and followed the patients over time throughout the course of disease. Each collaborating institution followed its own protocols to collect whole blood in K2EDTA tubes. Collaborator samples were shipped for TCRbeta analysis as frozen whole blood, isolated PBMCs, or DNA extracted from either sample type. TCRbeta CDR3 regions were amplified from genomic DNA using the immunoSEQ Assay, a bias-controlled multiplex PCR. From the authors' description of their analysis: Within the assay, amplification of reference gene primers was used to estimate how many nucleated cells each sample contained. To quantify the absolute abundance of each unique TCRbeta CDR3 rearrangement, sequence reads were collapsed and filtered. For each sample, productive Simpson clonality was calculated as the square root of Simpson's diversity index over productive rearrangements. TCRdb took over this immuneACCESS table, retaining in-frame rearrangements with V and J assigned. Such tables are incomplete; in checked studies, under half of the missing clones stem from an unresolved V gene, and the remainder is unexplained. The V and J calls and clone size come from that table; D and trimming were worked out from the DNA. Within this sample are some 350,000 clones, with around nine tenths of them counted one time only. About 7% of the sample goes to the ten largest clones.

The chain is made from TRBV20-1 and TRBJ1-4, with no reliable assignment of the D segment. The material sequenced was peripheral blood. The TCR originated in a woman aged 70-85 years with COVID-19, enrolled during active disease. The DNA is as follows: TGCAGTGCTAGCTTTAATGAAAAACTGTTTTTT. It encodes CSASFNEKLFF.